This note documents a single T cell receptor (beta chain) sequence. The antigen is unknown. The CDR3 runs to 16 residues. Unmatched junction bases numbered 4, after V lost 0 bases and J lost 4 bases. In germline, CDR1 is SGHKS, CDR2 YYEKEE (reference sequence). The data stem from a study of OX40 agonist ivuxolimab in advanced cancers. The study's findings and limits: There were, on average, more expanded clones in CD8+ T cells than in CD4+.

The table came from immunoSEQ multiplex PCR; TCRdb's copy has only in-frame clones and leaves some out. This repertoire shows 91,000 or so clones, approximately 94% found once; its top ten account for 0.18%. This material consisted of CD4+ or CD8+ T cells sorted from blood, taken in a trial of the OX40 agonist ivuxolimab. This sequence originates from an adult with an advanced solid tumor such as melanoma, head and neck, liver or kidney cancer. The rearrangement links TRBV5-5 to TRBJ2-5; 12 positions agree with TRBD1. The CDR3 sequence: CASSLEGTGGRETQYF. CDR3 DNA: TGTGCCAGCAGCTTGGAAGGGACAGGGGGCCGAGAGACCCAGTACTTC.